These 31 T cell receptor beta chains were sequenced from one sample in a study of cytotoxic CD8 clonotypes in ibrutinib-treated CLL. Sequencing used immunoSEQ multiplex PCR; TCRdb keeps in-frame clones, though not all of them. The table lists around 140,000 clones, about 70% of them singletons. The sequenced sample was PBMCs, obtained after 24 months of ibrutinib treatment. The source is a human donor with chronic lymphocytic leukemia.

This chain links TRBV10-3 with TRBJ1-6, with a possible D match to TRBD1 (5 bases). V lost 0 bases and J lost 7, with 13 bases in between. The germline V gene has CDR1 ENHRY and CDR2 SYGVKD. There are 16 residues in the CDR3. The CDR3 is CAISESDRGENSPLHF. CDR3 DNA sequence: TGTGCCATCAGTGAGTCGGACCGAGGGGAAAATTCACCCCTCCACTTT.

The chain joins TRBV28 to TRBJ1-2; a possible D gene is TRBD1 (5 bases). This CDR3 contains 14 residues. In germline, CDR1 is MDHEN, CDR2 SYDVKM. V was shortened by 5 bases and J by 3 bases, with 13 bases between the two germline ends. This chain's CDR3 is CASSPMTAHYGYTF. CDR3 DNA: TGTGCCAGCAGTCCAATGACAGCACACTATGGCTACACCTTC.

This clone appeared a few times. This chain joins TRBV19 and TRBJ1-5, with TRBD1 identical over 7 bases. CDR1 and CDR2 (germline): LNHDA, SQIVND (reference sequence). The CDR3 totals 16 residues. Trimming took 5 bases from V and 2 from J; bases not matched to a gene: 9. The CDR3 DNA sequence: TGTGCCAGTAGTCGCCGACAGGGCGAAGGCAATCAGCCCCAGCATTTT. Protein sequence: CASSRRQGEGNQPQHF.

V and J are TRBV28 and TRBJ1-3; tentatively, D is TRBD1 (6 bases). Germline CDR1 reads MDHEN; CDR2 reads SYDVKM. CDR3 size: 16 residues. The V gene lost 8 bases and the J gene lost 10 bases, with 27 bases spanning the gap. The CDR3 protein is CASEAQGPARLGTIYF. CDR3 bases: TGTGCCAGCGAGGCTCAGGGGCCTGCTCGGCTCGGGACCATATATTTT.

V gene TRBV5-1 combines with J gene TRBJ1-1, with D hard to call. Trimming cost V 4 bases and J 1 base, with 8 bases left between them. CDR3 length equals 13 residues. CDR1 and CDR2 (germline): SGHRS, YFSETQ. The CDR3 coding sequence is TGCGCCAGCAGCCCGGACGGGAACACTGAAGCTTTCTTT. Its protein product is CASSPDGNTEAFF. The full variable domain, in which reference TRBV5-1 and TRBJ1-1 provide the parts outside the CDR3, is KAGVTQTPRYLIKTRGQQVTLSCSPISGHRSVSWYQQTPGQGLQFLFEYFSETQRNKGNFPGRFSGRQFSNSRSEMNVSTLELGDSALYLCASSPDGNTEAFFGQGTRLTVV.

The CDR3 is CASSVAGREETQYF. The CDR3 nucleotides read TGTGCCAGCAGCGTAGCTGGTAGAGAAGAGACCCAGTACTTC. The chain uses TRBV9 and TRBJ2-5; D is ambiguous. The CDR3 is 14 residues long. Trimming removed 0 bases at V and 3 bases at J, with 9 bases between. CDR1 is SGDLS, CDR2 YYNGEE, per germline.

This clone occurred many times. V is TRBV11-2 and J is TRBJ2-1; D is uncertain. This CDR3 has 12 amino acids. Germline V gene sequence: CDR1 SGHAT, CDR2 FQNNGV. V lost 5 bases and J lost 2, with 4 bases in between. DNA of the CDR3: TGTGCCAGCAGCCTACCCTACAATGAGCAGTTCTTC. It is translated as CASSLPYNEQFF.

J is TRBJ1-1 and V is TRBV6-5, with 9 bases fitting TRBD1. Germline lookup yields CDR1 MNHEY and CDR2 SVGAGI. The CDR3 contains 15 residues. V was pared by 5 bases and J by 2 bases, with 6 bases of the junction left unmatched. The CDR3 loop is CASSTQGAVNTEAFF. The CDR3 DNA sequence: TGTGCCAGCAGTACACAGGGGGCCGTCAACACTGAAGCTTTCTTT.

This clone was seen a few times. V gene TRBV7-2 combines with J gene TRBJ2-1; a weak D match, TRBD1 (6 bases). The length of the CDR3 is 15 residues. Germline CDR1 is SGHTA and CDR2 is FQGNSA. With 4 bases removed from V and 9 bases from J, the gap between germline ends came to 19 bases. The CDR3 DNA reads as TGTGCCAGCAGCTCGGTCGGGGTCGCCAGGGGTGAGCAGTTCTTC. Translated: CASSSVGVARGEQFF.

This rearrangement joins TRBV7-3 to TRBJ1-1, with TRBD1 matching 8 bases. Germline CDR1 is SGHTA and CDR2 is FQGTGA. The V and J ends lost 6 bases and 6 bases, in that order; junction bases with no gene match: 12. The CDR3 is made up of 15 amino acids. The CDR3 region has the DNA TGTGCCAGCAGAGGGGCGACAGGGGATCCTGCTGAAGCTTTCTTT. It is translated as CASRGATGDPAEAFF.

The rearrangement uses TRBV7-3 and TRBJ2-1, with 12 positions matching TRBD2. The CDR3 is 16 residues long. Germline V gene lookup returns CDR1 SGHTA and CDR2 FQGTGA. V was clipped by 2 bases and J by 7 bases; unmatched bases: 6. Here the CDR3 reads CASSLFRLAGVNEQFF. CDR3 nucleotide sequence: TGTGCCAGCAGCTTATTCCGACTAGCGGGGGTAAATGAGCAGTTCTTC.

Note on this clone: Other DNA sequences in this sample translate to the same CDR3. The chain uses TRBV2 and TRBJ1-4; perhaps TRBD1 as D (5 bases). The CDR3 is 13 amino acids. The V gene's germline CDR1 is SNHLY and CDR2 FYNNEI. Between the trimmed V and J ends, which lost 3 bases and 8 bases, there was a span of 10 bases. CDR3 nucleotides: TGTGCCAGCAGTGAGGGGCCGGGAGAAAAACTGTTTTTT. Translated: CASSEGPGEKLFF.

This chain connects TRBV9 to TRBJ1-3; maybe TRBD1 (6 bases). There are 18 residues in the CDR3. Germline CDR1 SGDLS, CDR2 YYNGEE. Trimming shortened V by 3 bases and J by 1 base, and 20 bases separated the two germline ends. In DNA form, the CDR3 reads TGTGCCAGCAGCGGATCGACAGGTTTTTCTTGGTCTGGAAACACCATATATTTT. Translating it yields CASSGSTGFSWSGNTIYF. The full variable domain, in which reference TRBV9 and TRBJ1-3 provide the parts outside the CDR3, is DSGVTQTPKHLITATGQRVTLRCSPRSGDLSVYWYQQSLDQGLQFLIQYYNGEERAKGNILERFSAQQFPDLHSELNLSSLELGDSALYFCASSGSTGFSWSGNTIYFGEGSWLTVV.

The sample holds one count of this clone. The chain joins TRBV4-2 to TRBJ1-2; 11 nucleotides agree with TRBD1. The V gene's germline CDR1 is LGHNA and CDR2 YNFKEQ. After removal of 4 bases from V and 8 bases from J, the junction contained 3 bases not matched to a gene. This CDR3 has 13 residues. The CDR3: CASSPRDRGGYTF. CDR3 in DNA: TGTGCCAGCAGCCCCCGGGACAGGGGGGGCTACACCTTC.

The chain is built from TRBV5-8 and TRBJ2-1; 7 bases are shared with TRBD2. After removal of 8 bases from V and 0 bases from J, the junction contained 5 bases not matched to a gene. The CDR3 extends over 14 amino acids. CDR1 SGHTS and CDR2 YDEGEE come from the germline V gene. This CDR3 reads CARAGGSSYNEQFF. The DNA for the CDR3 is TGTGCCAGGGCCGGCGGGAGCTCCTACAATGAGCAGTTCTTC.

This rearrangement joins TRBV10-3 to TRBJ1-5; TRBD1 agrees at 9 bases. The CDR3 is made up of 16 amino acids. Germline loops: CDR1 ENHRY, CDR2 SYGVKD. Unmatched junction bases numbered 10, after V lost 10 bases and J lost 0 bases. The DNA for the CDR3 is TGTGCCAGCGCCGGGACAGGGACCTATAGCAATCAGCCCCAGCATTTT. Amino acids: CASAGTGTYSNQPQHF.

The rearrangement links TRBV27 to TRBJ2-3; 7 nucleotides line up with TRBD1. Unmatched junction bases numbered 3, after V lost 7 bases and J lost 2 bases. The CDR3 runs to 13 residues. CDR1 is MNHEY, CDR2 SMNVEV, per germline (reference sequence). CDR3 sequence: CASTDRLTDTQYF. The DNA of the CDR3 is TGTGCCAGCACGGACAGGCTCACAGATACGCAGTATTTT.

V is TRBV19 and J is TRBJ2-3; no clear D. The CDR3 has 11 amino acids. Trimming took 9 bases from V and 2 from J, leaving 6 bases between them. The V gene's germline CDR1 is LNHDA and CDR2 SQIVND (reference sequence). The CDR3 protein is CASKNTDTQYF. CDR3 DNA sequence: TGTGCCAGCAAAAACACAGATACGCAGTATTTT.

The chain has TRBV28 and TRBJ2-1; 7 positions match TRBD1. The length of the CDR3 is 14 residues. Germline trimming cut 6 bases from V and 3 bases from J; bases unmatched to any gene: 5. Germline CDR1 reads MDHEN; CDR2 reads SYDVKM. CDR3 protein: CASSRQGRYNEQFF. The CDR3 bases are TGTGCCAGCAGCCGACAGGGACGCTACAATGAGCAGTTCTTC.

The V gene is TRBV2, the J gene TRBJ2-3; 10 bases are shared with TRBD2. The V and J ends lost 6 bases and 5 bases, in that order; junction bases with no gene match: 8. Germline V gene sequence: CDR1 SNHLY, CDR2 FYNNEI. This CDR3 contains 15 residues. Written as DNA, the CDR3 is TGTGCCAGCAGCCTGGGGATAGCGGGAGGAGATACGCAGTATTTT. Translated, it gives CASSLGIAGGDTQYF. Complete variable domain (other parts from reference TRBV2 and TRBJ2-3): EPEVTQTPSHQVTQMGQEVILRCVPISNHLYFYWYRQILGQKVEFLVSFYNNEISEKSEIFDDQFSVERPDGSNFTLKIRSTKLEDSAMYFCASSLGIAGGDTQYFGPGTRLTVL.

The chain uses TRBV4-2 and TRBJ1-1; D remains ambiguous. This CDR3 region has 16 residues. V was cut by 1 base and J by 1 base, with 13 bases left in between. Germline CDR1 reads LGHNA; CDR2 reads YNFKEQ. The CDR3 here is CASSQVVGGPNTEAFF. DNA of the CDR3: TGTGCCAGCAGCCAAGTGGTTGGCGGGCCGAACACTGAAGCTTTCTTT.

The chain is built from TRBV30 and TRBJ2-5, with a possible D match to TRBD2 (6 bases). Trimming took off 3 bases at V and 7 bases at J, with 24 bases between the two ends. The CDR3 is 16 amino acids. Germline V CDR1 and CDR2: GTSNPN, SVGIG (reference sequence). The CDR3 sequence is CAWRPDGGWRARTQYF. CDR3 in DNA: TGTGCCTGGAGACCCGACGGGGGATGGCGGGCTCGGACCCAGTACTTC.

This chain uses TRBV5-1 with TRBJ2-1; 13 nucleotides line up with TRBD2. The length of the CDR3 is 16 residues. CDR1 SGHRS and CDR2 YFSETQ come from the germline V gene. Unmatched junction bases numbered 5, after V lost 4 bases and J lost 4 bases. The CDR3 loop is CASSPTSGRPYNEQFF. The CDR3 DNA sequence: TGCGCCAGCAGCCCGACTAGCGGGAGGCCGTACAATGAGCAGTTCTTC.

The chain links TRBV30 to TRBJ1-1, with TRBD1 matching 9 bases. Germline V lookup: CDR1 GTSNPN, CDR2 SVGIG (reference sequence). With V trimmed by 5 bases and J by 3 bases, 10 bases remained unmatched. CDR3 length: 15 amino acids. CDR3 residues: CAWDVQGAGDTEAFF. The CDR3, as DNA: TGTGCCTGGGACGTACAGGGGGCGGGGGACACTGAAGCTTTCTTT.

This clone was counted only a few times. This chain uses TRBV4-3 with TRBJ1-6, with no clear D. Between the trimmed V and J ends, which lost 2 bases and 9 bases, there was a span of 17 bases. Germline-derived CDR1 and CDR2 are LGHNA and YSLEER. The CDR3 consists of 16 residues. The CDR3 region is CASSQSAGGVRSPLHF. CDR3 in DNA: TGCGCCAGCAGCCAAAGCGCGGGCGGGGTGCGTTCACCCCTCCACTTT.

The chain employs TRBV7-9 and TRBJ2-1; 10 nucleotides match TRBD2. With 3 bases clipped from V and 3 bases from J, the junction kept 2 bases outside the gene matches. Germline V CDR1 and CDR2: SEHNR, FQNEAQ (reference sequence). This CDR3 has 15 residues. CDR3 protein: CASSFPSGSYNEQFF. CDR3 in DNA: TGTGCCAGCAGCTTCCCTAGCGGGAGCTACAATGAGCAGTTCTTC.

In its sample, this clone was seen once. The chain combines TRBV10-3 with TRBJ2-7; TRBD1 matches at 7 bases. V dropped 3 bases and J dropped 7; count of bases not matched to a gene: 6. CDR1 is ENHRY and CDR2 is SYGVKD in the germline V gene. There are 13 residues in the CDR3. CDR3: CAISDSGQVEQYF. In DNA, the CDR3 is TGTGCCATCAGTGACTCCGGACAGGTTGAGCAGTACTTC.

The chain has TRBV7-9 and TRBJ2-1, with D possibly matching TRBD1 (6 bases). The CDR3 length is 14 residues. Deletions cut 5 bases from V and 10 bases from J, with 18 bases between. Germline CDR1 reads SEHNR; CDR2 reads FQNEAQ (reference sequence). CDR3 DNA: TGTGCCAGCAGCCTCCGGGTGGGGGCGGTCGAGCAGTTCTTC. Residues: CASSLRVGAVEQFF. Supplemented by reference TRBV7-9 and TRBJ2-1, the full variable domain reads DTGVSQNPRHKITKRGQNVTFRCDPISEHNRLYWYRQTLGQGPEFLTYFQNEAQLEKSRLLSDRFSAERPKGSFSTLEIQRTEQGDSAMYLCASSLRVGAVEQFFGPGTRLTVL.

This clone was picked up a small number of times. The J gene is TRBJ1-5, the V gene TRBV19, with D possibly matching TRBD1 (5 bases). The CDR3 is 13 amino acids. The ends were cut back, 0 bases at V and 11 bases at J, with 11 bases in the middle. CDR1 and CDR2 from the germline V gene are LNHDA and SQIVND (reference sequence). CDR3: CASSIDQGLAQHF. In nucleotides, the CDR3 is TGTGCCAGTAGTATAGACCAGGGATTGGCCCAGCATTTT.

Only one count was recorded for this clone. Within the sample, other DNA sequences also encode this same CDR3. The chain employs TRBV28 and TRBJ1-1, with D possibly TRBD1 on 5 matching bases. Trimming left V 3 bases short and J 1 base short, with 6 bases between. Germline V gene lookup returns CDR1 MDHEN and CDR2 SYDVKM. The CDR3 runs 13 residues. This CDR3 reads CASSFGQNTEAFF. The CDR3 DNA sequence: TGTGCCAGCAGTTTCGGACAGAACACTGAAGCTTTCTTT. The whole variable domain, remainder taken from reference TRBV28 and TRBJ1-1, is DVKVTQSSRYLVKRTGEKVFLECVQDMDHENMFWYRQDPGLGLRLIYFSYDVKMKEKGDIPEGYSVSREKKERFSLILESASTNQTSMYLCASSFGQNTEAFFGQGTRLTVV.

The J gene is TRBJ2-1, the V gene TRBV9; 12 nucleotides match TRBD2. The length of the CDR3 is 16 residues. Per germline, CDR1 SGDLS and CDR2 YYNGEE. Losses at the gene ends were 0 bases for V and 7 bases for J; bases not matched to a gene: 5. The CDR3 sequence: CASSVGTSGITNEQFF. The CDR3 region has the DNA TGTGCCAGCAGCGTAGGGACTAGCGGGATAACGAATGAGCAGTTCTTC.